These 7 T cell receptor beta chains came from one sample sequenced in a study of cytomegalovirus exposure and HLA in healthy donors. The PCR used 60 Vbeta and 13 Jbeta primers. TCRdb's copy holds only in-frame clones and misses some; the assay was immunoSEQ multiplex PCR. The profile shows over 150,000 clones, about 83% of them singletons. The sample was PBMCs. The origin of the receptors is a woman aged 25 to 39 in good health and CMV-seronegative.

This chain links TRBV7-2 with TRBJ2-1; 7 bases agree with TRBD2. CDR3 length: 13 amino acids. The germline V gene encodes CDR1 SGHTA and CDR2 FQGNSA. Unmatched junction bases numbered 0, after V lost 1 base and J lost 6 bases. CDR3 nucleotide sequence: TGTGCCAGCAGCTTAGTAGCGGGCAATGAGCAGTTCTTC. As protein: CASSLVAGNEQFF.

The V call is TRBV19, the J call TRBJ1-4, with 8 bases that match TRBD1. Germline loops: CDR1 LNHDA, CDR2 SQIVND (reference sequence). This CDR3 comprises 19 residues. Trimming at V came to 5 bases and at J to 8 bases, leaving 22 bases not matched to a gene. Written as DNA, the CDR3 is TGTGCCAGTAGTGCCTCTCAACCGGGACAGGTGAGGGGTGGAGAAAAACTGTTTTTT. Protein sequence: CASSASQPGQVRGGEKLFF.

The chain recombines TRBV27 with TRBJ2-7; a possible D gene is TRBD2 (6 bases). CDR3 length equals 15 residues. V was cut by 6 bases and J by 0 bases, with 15 bases left in between. CDR1 and CDR2 (germline): MNHEY, SMNVEV (reference sequence). In DNA, the CDR3 is TGTGCCAGCAGGGGCGGGGCGGACTACTCCTACGAGCAGTACTTC. This codes for CASRGGADYSYEQYF.

The genes are TRBV9 and TRBJ2-3; unclear D gene. The CDR3 loop spans 14 amino acids. The ends were cut back, 4 bases at V and 4 bases at J, with 13 bases in the middle. Germline CDR1 reads SGDLS; CDR2 reads YYNGEE. CDR3 in amino acids: CASSPGGVADTQYF. CDR3 bases: TGTGCCAGCAGCCCCGGCGGAGTCGCAGATACGCAGTATTTT.

The chain combines TRBV28 with TRBJ1-5; perhaps TRBD1 as D (6 bases). The germline V and J ends were trimmed by 5 bases and 0 bases, with 11 bases remaining between them. Germline CDR1 reads MDHEN; CDR2 reads SYDVKM. The CDR3 is made up of 15 amino acids. Here the CDR3 reads CASSVTGHSNQPQHF. Here the CDR3 DNA reads TGTGCCAGCAGTGTCACAGGGCATAGCAATCAGCCCCAGCATTTT.

This sequence joins TRBV6-6 and TRBJ1-1; D ambiguous. Germline CDR1 is MNHNY and CDR2 is SVGAGI (reference sequence). V was cut by 7 bases and J by 10 bases, with 16 bases left in between. The length of the CDR3 is 12 residues. The CDR3 DNA reads TGTGCCAGCACCCGATCTGGCTCACCAGCTTTCTTT. This gives the protein CASTRSGSPAFF.

This clone was counted only a few times. The chain is built from TRBV6-1 and TRBJ2-2; 9 nucleotides agree with TRBD2. Trimming at V came to 2 bases and at J to 6 bases, leaving 4 bases not matched to a gene. Germline CDR1 MNHNS, CDR2 SASEGT. CDR3 length: 15 amino acids. The CDR3 DNA reads TGTGCCAGCAGTGAAAAAGCGGGAGGTGCCGGGGAGCTGTTTTTT. Its translation is CASSEKAGGAGELFF.